Listed below are T cell receptor beta chains from one sample, sequenced in a study of T cell repertoires in cytomegalovirus infection. TCRdb independently ran MiXCR on the reads; one entry per CDR3 protein. The table shows 150,000 to 180,000 distinct CDR3 sequences, with around 22% occurring only once. Sequenced sample: PBMCs. All receptors derive from a human donor in good health (CMV status not recorded). Some clones in this sample may be carry-over from other donors' samples. The CDR3 runs from the conserved cysteine through the conserved F or W. A D gene is named only where the DNA matches it firmly. Rows give clone size only sometimes, using once, few, many, or a class for an expanded clone.

j_gene,abundance,d_gene,v_gene,CDR3nt,CDR3aa
TRBJ2-2,many,TRBD1,TRBV7-2,TGTGCCAGCAGCTTACCTACAGGGGGCACCGGGGAGCTGTTTTTT,CASSLPTGGTGELFF
TRBJ2-7,-,-,TRBV23-1,TGCGCCAGCAGTCGAGAGAGGTCGTACGAGCAGTACTTC,CASSRERSYEQYF
TRBJ2-7,few,-,TRBV7-2,TGTGCCAGCAGCTTAGTTGGTGGGGCCTACGAGCAGTACTTC,CASSLVGGAYEQYF
TRBJ1-4,-,-,TRBV28,TGTGCCAGCAGTTTTGAGGTGTTGTCCGCAACTAATGAAAAACTGCCTTTT,CASSFEVLSATNEKLPF
TRBJ2-1,-,TRBD2,TRBV12-3/TRBV12-4,TGTGCCAGCAGTTTAGCGCAGGGACGGGGGGGCAATGAGCAGTTCTTC,CASSLAQGRGGNEQFF
TRBJ2-5,medium-sized,TRBD2,TRBV7-2,TGTGCCAGCAGCTTAGACGGCGGGAGGGTGGCGGAGACCCAGTACTTC,CASSLDGGRVAETQYF
TRBJ1-5,-,-,TRBV6-2/TRBV6-3,TGTGCCAGCAGTTCTCGACAGTTCAATCAGCCCCAGCATTTT,CASSSRQFNQPQHF
TRBJ2-6,-,-,TRBV7-3,TGTGCCAGCAGCTTAACGGACACAGTCGGGGCCAACGTCCTGACTTTC,CASSLTDTVGANVLTF
TRBJ2-1,-,-,TRBV19,TGTGCCAGTAGCGATTTGATTTTTGGTGAGCAGTTCTTC,CASSDLIFGEQFF
TRBJ2-7,-,-,TRBV28,TGTGCCAGCAGCGAACGTAGGGGGGGCTCCTACGAGCAGTACTTC,CASSERRGGSYEQYF
TRBJ1-2,many,TRBD1,TRBV7-9,TGTGCCAGCAGCGTCGTAGGCAGGGGGACGAGGGGCTACACCTTC,CASSVVGRGTRGYTF
TRBJ1-2,-,-,TRBV7-8,TGTGCCAGCAGCCAAGGGGAATCGGGCTACACCTTC,CASSQGESGYTF
TRBJ2-5,-,TRBD2,TRBV7-6,TGTGCCAGCAGCTTACTGCTGGGTCGGGGATTGCGGGGGAGCGAGACCCAGTACTTC,CASSLLLGRGLRGSETQYF
TRBJ2-5,-,-,TRBV28,TGTGCCAGCAGTCAACGGGACGGAACACAAGAGACCCAGTACTTC,CASSQRDGTQETQYF
TRBJ1-2,once,TRBD1,TRBV28,TGTGCCAGCACGGGACAGGGGACGTATGGCTACACCTTC,CASTGQGTYGYTF
TRBJ2-3,-,TRBD2,TRBV7-2,TGTGCCAGCAGCTCCTCTAGCGGGGTTACGCAGTATTTT,CASSSSSGVTQYF
TRBJ2-1,-,-,TRBV7-9,TGTGCCAGCAGCTTAGGGGCTGGCGATTACAATGAGCAGTTCTTC,CASSLGAGDYNEQFF
TRBJ2-7,-,-,TRBV4-2,TGTGCCAGCAGCCCAGGGCACACTCCGGAGCAGTACTTC,CASSPGHTPEQYF
TRBJ2-3,few,TRBD2,TRBV2,TGTGCCAGCAGTGAAGTACTAGCGGGGGACGATACTACAGATACGCAGTATTTT,CASSEVLAGDDTTDTQYF
TRBJ2-5,many,TRBD1,TRBV7-8,TGTGCCAGCAGCTCCTACAGGGGGCGCGGGCCCGGGGAGACCCAGTACTTC,CASSSYRGRGPGETQYF
TRBJ1-5,-,-,TRBV6-5,TGTGCCAGCAGACAGGGTGGGGGACGCAATCAGCCCCAGCATTTT,CASRQGGGRNQPQHF
TRBJ2-1,-,-,TRBV5-4,TGTGCCAGCAGCTTGGATGAGGGCAATGAGCAGTTCTTC,CASSLDEGNEQFF
TRBJ2-7,many,-,TRBV20-1,TGCAGTGCTAGAGGAATACGCGATTCTGGTGAGCAGTACTTC,CSARGIRDSGEQYF
TRBJ1-2,few,-,TRBV6-1,TGTGCCAGCAGTGACAGGGGAAGGTGGGGCTACACCTTC,CASSDRGRWGYTF
TRBJ2-5,many,-,TRBV7-9,TGTGCCAGCAGCCGAAACCAAGAGACCCAGTACTTC,CASSRNQETQYF
TRBJ2-7,many,TRBD2,TRBV7-9,TGTGCCAGCAGCTTAGACGGTTGGTTGACTAGCGGGATCGCCGGAAGTTCCTACGAGCAGTACTTC,CASSLDGWLTSGIAGSSYEQYF
TRBJ1-1,once,-,TRBV29-1,TGCAGCGTTGGTTCTGGGGCAGGGGTAACTGAAGCTTTCTTT,CSVGSGAGVTEAFF
TRBJ2-7,-,-,TRBV27,TGTGCCAGCGGGTATCGGGGGGCAGGGGCCAACGAGCAGTACTTC,CASGYRGAGANEQYF
TRBJ2-3,many,TRBD1,TRBV7-2,TGTGCCAGCAGCCCGCAGGGGGCGCACGGCACAGATACGCAGTATTTT,CASSPQGAHGTDTQYF
TRBJ1-2,-,TRBD1,TRBV5-1,TGCGCCAGCAACGTGGCCGGGACAGGTAGTGGCTACACCTTC,CASNVAGTGSGYTF
TRBJ1-1,-,TRBD1,TRBV3-1,TGTGCCAGCAGCCAAGTGGGACAGGGCGTCACCACTGAAGCTTTCTTT,CASSQVGQGVTTEAFF
TRBJ2-7,many,TRBD2,TRBV28,TGTGCCAGCAGTTTACCTGCTAGCGGGGGGGCCCTCTACGAGCAGTACTTC,CASSLPASGGALYEQYF
TRBJ2-3,few,-,TRBV28,TGTGCCAGCATCAAGCTTGGTCCGGACTCCCCCGCAGATACGCAGTATTTT,CASIKLGPDSPADTQYF
TRBJ2-1,-,-,TRBV28,TGTGCCAGCAGTTTCTCACCCGCCTACAATGAGCAGTTCTTC,CASSFSPAYNEQFF
TRBJ2-3,few,-,TRBV12-3/TRBV12-4,TGTGCCAGCAGTACTCACATAACCCTCGGCACAGATACGCAGTATTTT,CASSTHITLGTDTQYF
TRBJ2-2,-,TRBD2,TRBV9,TGTGCCAGCAGCGTCGGGACTAGCGTTCCTCCTACCGGGGAGCTGTTTTTT,CASSVGTSVPPTGELFF
TRBJ2-3,-,-,TRBV28,TGTGCCAGCAGTTTTGGGACGGAAAAAGATACGCAGTATTTT,CASSFGTEKDTQYF
TRBJ1-2,many,-,TRBV5-4,TGTGCCAGCAGCTTGAGGGACCTCTATGGCTACACCTTC,CASSLRDLYGYTF
TRBJ2-6,-,-,TRBV29-1,TGCAGCGTTAGGGCAACTGGGGCCAACGTCCTGACTTTC,CSVRATGANVLTF
TRBJ2-7,-,TRBD1,TRBV7-2,TGTGCCAGCAGCTTACCGGGACAGACGTACGAGCAGTACTTC,CASSLPGQTYEQYF
TRBJ2-3,many,TRBD2,TRBV7-8,TGTGCCAGCAGCCCGCCGGGACTAGGGACCACAGATACGCAGTATTTT,CASSPPGLGTTDTQYF